The 26 T cell receptor beta chains reported below all come from one sample, sequenced in a study of identifying expanded T cells in peripheral blood (dated by TCRdb to between 2017 and 2020). The library relied on the immunoSEQ multiplex PCR assay. This is the immuneACCESS table as TCRdb keeps it, with only in-frame sequences that have V and J called. A part of the clones is gone; compared with another copy, unresolved V genes explain less than half, and the rest is unexplained. For this sample the table gives 50,000 to 60,000 clones, of which about four fifths were detected only once. The ten largest clonotypes hold approximately 17% of the sample. The sequenced sample was blood. All receptors come from a person aged 18 to 75 in good health.

The J gene is TRBJ2-7, the V gene TRBV7-8, with D possibly matching TRBD2 (6 bases). CDR1 SGHVS and CDR2 FQNEAQ come from the germline V gene. The V end was cut by 4 bases, the J end by 4 bases, with 17 bases between. The CDR3 has 15 residues. The DNA for the CDR3 is TGTGCCAGCAGCTCTATCATCACTAGCCGTTACGAGCAGTACTTC. Encoded protein: CASSSIITSRYEQYF.

The chain has TRBV6-1 and TRBJ1-2, with D unclear. Deletions cut 1 base from V and 0 bases from J, with 9 bases between. This CDR3 region has 15 residues. Germline V gene lookup returns CDR1 MNHNS and CDR2 SASEGT. The DNA of the CDR3 is TGTGCCAGCAGTGAAGTCGAGACATCTAACTATGGCTACACCTTC. This encodes CASSEVETSNYGYTF.

This sequence joins TRBV7-2 and TRBJ2-2, with TRBD2 matching 9 bases. Germline V gene lookup returns CDR1 SGHTA and CDR2 FQGNSA. This CDR3 region has 16 residues. The trim removed 1 base at V and 1 base at J, leaving 1 base unmatched. Here the CDR3 DNA reads TGTGCCAGCAGCTTAGAAGCGGGAGGGAACACCGGGGAGCTGTTTTTT. Amino acid sequence: CASSLEAGGNTGELFF.

The chain has TRBV15 and TRBJ2-1; TRBD2 is a possible D gene (6 bases). Germline CDR1 LNHNV, CDR2 YYDKDF (reference sequence). There are 14 residues in the CDR3. V lost 4 bases and J lost 8, with 15 bases in between. The CDR3 nucleotides read TGTGCCACCAGCAACGGGACTCTAACACATGAGCAGTTCTTC. Translation gives CATSNGTLTHEQFF.

The chain has TRBV7-3 and TRBJ2-5; possible D gene TRBD2, 7 bases. In germline, CDR1 is SGHTA, CDR2 FQGTGA. This CDR3 spans 14 amino acids. Trimming pared 0 bases from V and 4 bases from J, leaving 9 bases between. The DNA of the CDR3 is TGTGCCAGCAGCTTAACGGCGGGGGCAGAGACCCAGTACTTC. Translated, it gives CASSLTAGAETQYF.

This clone has a handful of counts. V and J are TRBV6-4 and TRBJ2-3, with D possibly matching TRBD1 (6 bases). Between the trimmed V and J ends, which lost 6 bases and 0 bases, there was a span of 7 bases. Germline V lookup: CDR1 MRHNA, CDR2 SNTAGT. The CDR3 is made up of 13 amino acids. The CDR3 DNA reads TGTGCCAGCAGCCAGGGGAGCACAGATACGCAGTATTTT. It codes for CASSQGSTDTQYF.

The chain employs TRBV29-1 and TRBJ1-1; D gene uncertain. Germline V gene sequence: CDR1 SQVTM, CDR2 ANQGSEA. V was cut by 3 bases and J by 0 bases, with 5 bases left in between. The CDR3 has 12 residues. CDR3: CSVDAVNTEAFF. CDR3 nucleotide sequence: TGCAGCGTTGATGCAGTGAACACTGAAGCTTTCTTT.

This sequence joins TRBV18 and TRBJ2-5, with D possibly being TRBD1 or TRBD2 (5 bases each). The V end was cut by 6 bases, the J end by 2 bases, with 16 bases between. The germline V gene has CDR1 KGHSH and CDR2 LQKENI. The CDR3 totals 15 residues. CDR3: CASSGAGRIQETQYF. Here the CDR3 DNA reads TGTGCCAGCTCTGGGGCGGGCAGAATACAAGAGACCCAGTACTTC. The whole variable domain, remainder taken from reference TRBV18 and TRBJ2-5, is NAGVMQNPRHLVRRRGQEARLRCSPMKGHSHVYWYRQLPEEGLKFMVYLQKENIIDESGMPKERFSAEFPKEGPSILRIQQVVRGDSAAYFCASSGAGRIQETQYFGPGTRLLVL.

This chain joins TRBV6-5 and TRBJ2-7, with 7 bases matching TRBD1. The CDR3 covers 13 residues. After removal of 6 bases from V and 3 bases from J, the junction contained 5 bases not matched to a gene. Germline loops: CDR1 MNHEY, CDR2 SVGAGI. The CDR3 nucleotides read TGTGCCAGCAGGGGGACAGTCTTCTACGAGCAGTACTTC. Protein: CASRGTVFYEQYF.

The genes are TRBV6-1 and TRBJ1-5; no definite D call. This CDR3 is built from 13 residues. The germline gives CDR1 MNHNS, CDR2 SASEGT. V dropped 5 bases and J dropped 7 bases, with 12 bases sitting between them. Here the CDR3 DNA reads TGTGCCAGCAGTTTGGTCCTGGAGCAGCCCCAGCATTTT. This codes for CASSLVLEQPQHF.

The chain uses TRBV7-8 and TRBJ2-3; D is uncertain. CDR1 is SGHVS and CDR2 is FQNEAQ in the germline V gene. This CDR3 has 16 amino acids. Trimming took 1 base from V and 6 from J, leaving 17 bases between them. The CDR3 coding sequence is TGTGCCAGCAGCTTAGGCCCCCCACTTCCACAGGATACGCAGTATTTT. Amino acids: CASSLGPPLPQDTQYF.

A few counts support this clone. The genes are TRBV5-5 and TRBJ1-3; 7 positions match TRBD1. Germline V gene data show CDR1 as SGHKS and CDR2 as YYEKEE (reference sequence). Trimming removed 4 bases from V and 0 bases from J; junction bases left unmatched: 10. The CDR3 has 17 residues. Here the CDR3 DNA reads TGTGCCAGCAGCCCCCATCCGGGACAGAGCTCTGGAAACACCATATATTTT. Translated, it gives CASSPHPGQSSGNTIYF. Full variable domain (remainder filled in from reference TRBV5-5 and TRBJ1-3): DAGVTQSPTHLIKTRGQQVTLRCSPISGHKSVSWYQQVLGQGPQFIFQYYEKEERGRGNFPDRFSARQFPNYSSELNVNALLLGDSALYLCASSPHPGQSSGNTIYFGEGSWLTVV.

This clone was detected many times. The rearrangement uses TRBV5-1 and TRBJ2-5; 10 bases map to TRBD1. There are 14 residues in the CDR3. Trimming at V came to 5 bases and at J to 5 bases, leaving 6 bases not matched to a gene. The germline V gene encodes CDR1 SGHRS and CDR2 YFSETQ. CDR3 coding DNA: TGCGCCAGCAGTCGGGACAGGGGCGAGGAGACCCAGTACTTC. Its protein product is CASSRDRGEETQYF.

The chain links TRBV28 to TRBJ2-2, with 12 bases that match TRBD1. Germline CDR1 and CDR2: MDHEN and SYDVKM. V was clipped by 5 bases and J by 7 bases; unmatched bases: 8. The CDR3 is 16 amino acids. Here the CDR3 reads CASSPTGTGGGGELFF. The CDR3 DNA reads TGTGCCAGCAGTCCGACTGGGACAGGGGGCGGCGGGGAGCTGTTTTTT.

The chain has TRBV6-1 and TRBJ2-3, with TRBD2 as a possible D gene (6 bases). Germline CDR1 MNHNS, CDR2 SASEGT. The CDR3 has 14 amino acids. With 2 bases removed from V and 3 bases from J, the gap between germline ends came to 9 bases. CDR3 amino acids: CASSEQGRTDTQYF. The CDR3 DNA sequence: TGTGCCAGCAGTGAACAAGGGAGGACAGATACGCAGTATTTT.

The chain recombines TRBV11-3 with TRBJ1-4; D not resolved. V lost 5 bases, J lost 8 bases, and 15 bases lay in between. Germline V gene data show CDR1 as SGHNT and CDR2 as YENEEA. This CDR3 comprises 14 residues. As DNA, the CDR3 is TGTGCCAGCAGCCGCCGGGCAATAGGAGAAAAACTGTTTTTT. Its protein is CASSRRAIGEKLFF.

J is TRBJ1-1 and V is TRBV7-9; possibly TRBD1 for D (6 bases). Germline CDR1 and CDR2: SEHNR and FQNEAQ (reference sequence). The CDR3 is 13 amino acids. V was cut by 6 bases and J by 4 bases, with 12 bases left in between. The CDR3 bases are TGTGCCAGCAGTTCTCAGGGGATCACTGAAGCTTTCTTT. It yields the protein CASSSQGITEAFF.

V is TRBV6-5 and J is TRBJ1-2; 11 bases fit TRBD1. Germline-derived CDR1 and CDR2 are MNHEY and SVGAGI. Germline trimming cut 4 bases from V and 6 bases from J; bases unmatched to any gene: 4. This CDR3 comprises 14 residues. The CDR3 region has the DNA TGTGCCAGCAGTTTCGGACAGGGGGCGGATGGCTACACCTTC. This sequence encodes CASSFGQGADGYTF.

The chain couples TRBV9 to TRBJ2-5; the match to TRBD2 covers 8 bases. V trimming: 0 bases; J trimming: 2 bases; junction bases outside the gene matches: 6. The CDR3 is 16 amino acids. Germline lookup yields CDR1 SGDLS and CDR2 YYNGEE. In nucleotides, the CDR3 is TGTGCCAGCAGCGTAGTTGCGGGAGGCAAACAAGAGACCCAGTACTTC. Translation gives CASSVVAGGKQETQYF.

The chain carries TRBV19 and TRBJ2-7; D perhaps matches TRBD1 (5 bases). V lost 4 bases and J lost 0, with 7 bases in between. Germline V gene sequence: CDR1 LNHDA, CDR2 SQIVND (reference sequence). The CDR3 contains 13 residues. The CDR3 DNA is TGTGCCAGTAGTACGGACACCTCCTACGAGCAGTACTTC. Protein sequence: CASSTDTSYEQYF.

The rearrangement links TRBV11-2 to TRBJ2-3; tentatively, D is TRBD2 (7 bases). This CDR3 has 16 residues. V was trimmed by 5 bases and J by 2 bases, leaving 17 bases between them. Germline values: CDR1 SGHAT, CDR2 FQNNGV. The CDR3 DNA sequence: TGTGCCAGCAGCCCAGGGTTGGGGGGGCCCACAGATACGCAGTATTTT. Its protein is CASSPGLGGPTDTQYF.

This rearrangement joins TRBV11-2 to TRBJ2-7; TRBD1 is a possible D gene (7 bases). V gave up 1 base and J gave up 3 bases, with 10 bases separating them. Germline values: CDR1 SGHAT, CDR2 FQNNGV. The CDR3 sequence is 14 residues long. DNA for the CDR3: TGTGCCAGCAGCTTAGCAGGGGGGAGCTACGAGCAGTACTTC. Encoded protein: CASSLAGGSYEQYF. The full variable domain, with the rest looked up from reference TRBV11-2 and TRBJ2-7, is EAGVAQSPRYKIIEKRQSVAFWCNPISGHATLYWYQQILGQGPKLLIQFQNNGVVDDSQLPKDRFSAERLKGVDSTLKIQPAKLEDSAVYLCASSLAGGSYEQYFGPGTRLTVT.

The chain recombines TRBV5-1 with TRBJ1-1; 7 bases line up with TRBD1. Germline CDR1 SGHRS, CDR2 YFSETQ. The CDR3 has 14 residues. The junction had 4 bases not matched to a gene; V was cut back by 0 bases and J by 5 bases. CDR3 sequence (DNA): TGCGCCAGCAGCTTGGACAGGGGAGGGACTGAAGCTTTCTTT. It translates to CASSLDRGGTEAFF.

The rearrangement links TRBV9 to TRBJ2-1; D gene unclear. This CDR3 is 18 amino acids long. The germline V gene encodes CDR1 SGDLS and CDR2 YYNGEE. Trimming removed 0 bases at V and 1 base at J, with 17 bases between. The CDR3 loop reads CASSVGSVSHWSYNEQFF. In DNA form, the CDR3 reads TGTGCCAGCAGCGTAGGTTCTGTGAGTCACTGGTCCTACAATGAGCAGTTCTTC.

The chain joins TRBV30 to TRBJ1-5; 8 nucleotides align to TRBD1. V gave up 2 bases and J gave up 1 base; unmatched junction bases: 4. Looked up from germline, CDR1 is GTSNPN and CDR2 is SVGIG (reference sequence). The CDR3 consists of 15 residues. The CDR3 bases are TGTGCCTGGAGTACAGACAGGGGCAGCAATCAGCCCCAGCATTTT. Its translation: CAWSTDRGSNQPQHF.

The chain combines TRBV4-1 with TRBJ2-6; TRBD1 matches at 8 bases. Germline assignment: CDR1 MGHRA and CDR2 YSYEKL. The CDR3 totals 18 residues. The junction had 11 bases not matched to a gene; V was cut back by 7 bases and J by 0 bases. CDR3 nucleotides: TGCGCCAGCACCAAAGGGGGACAGGCCATCTCTGGGGCCAACGTCCTGACTTTC. Translating it yields CASTKGGQAISGANVLTF.